This T cell receptor beta chain was retrieved from a study of cytomegalovirus exposure and HLA in healthy donors. Study-wide results and limits: The study put 150 or so TCR beta chains on its list as cytomegalovirus-associated.

Germline CDR1 and CDR2: MDHEN and SYDVKM. V lost 6 bases, J lost 2 bases, and 17 bases lay in between. This CDR3 is built from 15 residues. The table came from immunoSEQ multiplex PCR; TCRdb's copy has only in-frame clones and leaves some out. This sample has 180,000 or so clones; around 86% occur once, and the top ten carry 2.7%. With regard to this clone: Its matching antigen is unknown.

Separate from the approximately 670-subject first cohort was the approximately 130-subject validation cohort, to which the donors belonged. The origin of this receptor is a man between 18 and 29 years old in good health and CMV-seropositive. The V call is TRBV28, the J call TRBJ2-7; D possibly corresponds to TRBD1 (6 bases). Sequencing was done on a sample of PBMCs. CDR3 bases: TGTGCCAGCAGCCGACTCCGGACAGAAACCTACGAGCAGTACTTC. It translates to CASSRLRTETYEQYF.